Detailed here is one T cell receptor (beta chain). The sample belongs to a study of cytomegalovirus exposure and HLA in healthy donors. It was with 60 Vbeta and 13 Jbeta primers that the PCR ran. Assay used: immunoSEQ multiplex PCR; TCRdb lists only in-frame clones, some missing. The top ten hold roughly 2.5% of the sample, which has roughly 110,000 clones, 75% seen once. The clonotype originates from a middle-aged man in good health and CMV-seronegative. Material: PBMCs.

CDR3 in DNA: TGTGCCAGCAGCCTCGAGGGCGTCCTGACTTTC. Translated: CASSLEGVLTF. This chain connects TRBV7-2 to TRBJ2-6, with D possibly being TRBD2 (5 bases). The CDR3 is 11 residues long. The V end lost 5 bases, the J end lost 12 bases, and 8 bases lay between the germline ends. Germline V gene data show CDR1 as SGHTA and CDR2 as FQGNSA.